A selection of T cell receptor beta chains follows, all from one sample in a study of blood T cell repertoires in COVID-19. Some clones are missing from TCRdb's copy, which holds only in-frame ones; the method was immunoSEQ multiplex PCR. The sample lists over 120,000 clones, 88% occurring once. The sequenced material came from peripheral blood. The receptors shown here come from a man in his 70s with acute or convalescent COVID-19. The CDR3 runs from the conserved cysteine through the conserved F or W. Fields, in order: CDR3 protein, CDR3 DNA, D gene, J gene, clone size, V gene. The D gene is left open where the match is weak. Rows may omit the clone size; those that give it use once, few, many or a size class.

CASGSGQVNYGYTF	TGTGCTAGTGGTTCAGGACAGGTCAACTATGGCTACACCTTC	TRBD1	TRBJ1-2	.	TRBV12-5
CASSLRGGPSYNEQFF	TGTGCCAGCAGCCTTAGGGGAGGCCCTTCCTACAATGAGCAGTTCTTC	.	TRBJ2-1	.	TRBV7-3
CASSKSGDGYTF	TGTGCCAGCAGCAAATCAGGGGACGGCTACACCTTC	.	TRBJ1-2	.	TRBV3-1/TRBV3-2
CASRDRVIETQYF	TGTGCCAGCCGGGACAGGGTCATTGAGACCCAGTACTTC	TRBD1	TRBJ2-5	.	TRBV7-9
CASRATGGGYTF	TGTGCCAGCAGAGCTACAGGGGGTGGCTACACCTTC	TRBD1	TRBJ1-2	.	TRBV25-1
CASSPVPNTEAFF	TGTGCCAGCAGTCCGGTGCCGAACACTGAAGCTTTCTTT	.	TRBJ1-1	.	TRBV6-2/TRBV6-3
CASSLEGVGNTIYF	TGCGCCAGCAGCCTCGAAGGGGTAGGAAACACCATATATTTT	.	TRBJ1-3	.	TRBV5-1
CASSLAGVNSPLHF	TGCGCCAGCAGCTTGGCGGGGGTCAATTCACCCCTCCACTTT	.	TRBJ1-6	.	TRBV5-1
CASSQGLAGKETQYF	TGTGCCAGCAGCCAAGGACTAGCGGGGAAAGAGACCCAGTACTTC	TRBD2	TRBJ2-5	.	TRBV14
CASSLTSWTGVSYEQYF	TGTGCCAGCAGCTTAACTTCGTGGACAGGGGTCTCCTACGAGCAGTACTTC	TRBD1	TRBJ2-7	.	TRBV11-2
CASSPYTGTGYEQYF	TGTGCCAGTAGTCCTTACACGGGGACAGGCTACGAGCAGTACTTC	TRBD1	TRBJ2-7	.	TRBV19
CSVLVQGDTEAFF	TGCAGCGTCCTCGTACAGGGGGACACTGAAGCTTTCTTT	TRBD1	TRBJ1-1	.	TRBV29-1
CATDGLGQVRSPQYF	TGTGCCACCGACGGTCTCGGACAGGTCAGGTCCCCCCAGTACTTC	TRBD1	TRBJ2-5	.	TRBV15
CASSSVWQTGNTIYF	TGTGCCAGCAGTTCCGTGTGGCAGACTGGAAACACCATATATTTT	.	TRBJ1-3	.	TRBV28
CASSLASGRAATGELFF	TGTGCCAGCAGTTTGGCTAGCGGGAGGGCCGCCACCGGGGAGCTGTTTTTT	TRBD2	TRBJ2-2	.	TRBV28
CASSAGPARDSADTQYF	TGTGCCAGCAGCGCCGGACCAGCACGGGACAGCGCAGATACGCAGTATTTT	TRBD1	TRBJ2-3	.	TRBV5-4
CASSPGLDRKLFF	TGTGCCAGCAGCCCAGGGTTGGACCGAAAACTGTTTTTT	.	TRBJ1-4	.	TRBV7-2
CASSTNRGSYGYTF	TGCGCCAGCAGCACCAACAGGGGATCCTATGGCTACACCTTC	TRBD1	TRBJ1-2	.	TRBV5-1
CASSYSFTLNTGELFF	TGTGCCAGCAGTTACTCGTTTACTTTGAACACCGGGGAGCTGTTTTTT	.	TRBJ2-2	.	TRBV6-5
CATSDPNTEAFF	TGTGCCACCAGTGACCCTAACACTGAAGCTTTCTTT	.	TRBJ1-1	.	TRBV24-1
CASSRLQGSQPQHF	TGCGCCAGCAGCCGTCTACAGGGGAGTCAGCCCCAGCATTTT	TRBD1	TRBJ1-5	once	TRBV4-1